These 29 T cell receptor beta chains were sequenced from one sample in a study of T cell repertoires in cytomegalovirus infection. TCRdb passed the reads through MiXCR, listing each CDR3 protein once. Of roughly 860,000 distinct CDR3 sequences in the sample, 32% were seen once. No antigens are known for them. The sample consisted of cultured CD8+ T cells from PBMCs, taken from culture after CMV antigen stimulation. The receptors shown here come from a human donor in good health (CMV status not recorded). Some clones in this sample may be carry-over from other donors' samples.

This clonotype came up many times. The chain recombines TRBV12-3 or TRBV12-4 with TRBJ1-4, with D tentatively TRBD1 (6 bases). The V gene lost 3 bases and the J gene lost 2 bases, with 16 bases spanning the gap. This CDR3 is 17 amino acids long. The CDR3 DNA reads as TGTGCCAGCAGTTTTTGGCCAGGGGTCGACACTAATGAAAAACTGTTTTTT. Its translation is CASSFWPGVDTNEKLFF.

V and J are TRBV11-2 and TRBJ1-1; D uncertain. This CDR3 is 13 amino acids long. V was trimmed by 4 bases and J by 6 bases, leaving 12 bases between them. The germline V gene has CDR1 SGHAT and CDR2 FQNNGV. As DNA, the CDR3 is TGTGCCAGCAGCTCTCACTTTGGGGCTGAAGCTTTCTTT. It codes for CASSSHFGAEAFF.

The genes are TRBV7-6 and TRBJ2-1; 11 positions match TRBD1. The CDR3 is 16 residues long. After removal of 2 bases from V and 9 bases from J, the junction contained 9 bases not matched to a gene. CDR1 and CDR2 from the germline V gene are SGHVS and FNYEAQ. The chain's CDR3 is CASSLPGQGGRSEQFF. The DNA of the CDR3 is TGTGCCAGCAGCTTACCGGGACAGGGGGGTAGGAGTGAGCAGTTCTTC.

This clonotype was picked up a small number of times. The CDR3 DNA follows: TGTGCCTCCGGAGGGACTAGCGGGGAGCGACTTCGGTCTAGCACAGATACGCAGTATTTT. Its protein product is CASGGTSGERLRSSTDTQYF. V usage is TRBV2 and J usage is TRBJ2-3; TRBD2 aligns across 13 bases. The CDR3 length is 20 residues. V shed 11 bases, J shed 0 bases, and the junction held 20 bases outside the gene matches. Germline loops: CDR1 SNHLY, CDR2 FYNNEI.

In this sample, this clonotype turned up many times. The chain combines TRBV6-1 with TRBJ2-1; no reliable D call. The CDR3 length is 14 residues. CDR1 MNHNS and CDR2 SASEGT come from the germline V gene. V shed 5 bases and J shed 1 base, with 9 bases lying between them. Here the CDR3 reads CASSLATSYNEQFF. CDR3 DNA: TGTGCCAGCAGTCTGGCCACGTCCTACAATGAGCAGTTCTTC.

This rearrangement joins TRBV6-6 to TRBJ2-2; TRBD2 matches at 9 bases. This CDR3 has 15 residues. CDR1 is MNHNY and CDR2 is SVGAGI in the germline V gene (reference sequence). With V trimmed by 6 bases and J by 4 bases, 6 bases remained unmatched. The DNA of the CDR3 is TGTGCCAGCAGATTAGCGGGGGAACTCACCGGGGAGCTGTTTTTT. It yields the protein CASRLAGELTGELFF.

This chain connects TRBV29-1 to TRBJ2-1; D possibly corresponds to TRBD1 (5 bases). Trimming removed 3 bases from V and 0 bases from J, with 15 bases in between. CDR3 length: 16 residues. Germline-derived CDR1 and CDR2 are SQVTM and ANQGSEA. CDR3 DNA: TGCAGCGTTGAGGGGCTCTACTCGAGCTCCTACAATGAGCAGTTCTTC. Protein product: CSVEGLYSSSYNEQFF.

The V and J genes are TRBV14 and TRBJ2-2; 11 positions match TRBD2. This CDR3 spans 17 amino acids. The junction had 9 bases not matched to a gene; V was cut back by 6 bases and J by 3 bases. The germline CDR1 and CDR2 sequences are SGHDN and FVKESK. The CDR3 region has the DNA TGTGCCAGCAGTCCGACTAGCGGGGCCTGGTACACCGGGGAGCTGTTTTTT. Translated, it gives CASSPTSGAWYTGELFF.

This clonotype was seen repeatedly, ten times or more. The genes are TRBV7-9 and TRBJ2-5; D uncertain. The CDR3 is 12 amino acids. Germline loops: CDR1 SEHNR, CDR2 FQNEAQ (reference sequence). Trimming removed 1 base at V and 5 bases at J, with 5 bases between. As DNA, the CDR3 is TGTGCCAGCAGCTTAGGCTGGGAGACCCAGTACTTC. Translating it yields CASSLGWETQYF. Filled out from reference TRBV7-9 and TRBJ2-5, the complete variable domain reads DTGVSQNPRHKITKRGQNVTFRCDPISEHNRLYWYRQTLGQGPEFLTYFQNEAQLEKSRLLSDRFSAERPKGSFSTLEIQRTEQGDSAMYLCASSLGWETQYFGPGTRLLVL.

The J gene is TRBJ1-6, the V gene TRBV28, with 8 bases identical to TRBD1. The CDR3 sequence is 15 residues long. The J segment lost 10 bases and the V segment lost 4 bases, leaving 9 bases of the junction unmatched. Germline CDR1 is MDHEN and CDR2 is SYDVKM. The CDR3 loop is CASSYPTGVSSPLHF. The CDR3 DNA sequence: TGTGCCAGCAGTTATCCGACAGGGGTATCCTCACCCCTCCACTTT.

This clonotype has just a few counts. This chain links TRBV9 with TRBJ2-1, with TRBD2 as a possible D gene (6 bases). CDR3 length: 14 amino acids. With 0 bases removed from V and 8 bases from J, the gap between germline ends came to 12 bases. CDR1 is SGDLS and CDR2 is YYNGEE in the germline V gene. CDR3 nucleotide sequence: TGTGCCAGCAGCGTAGAAACTAGCATGTATGAGCAGTTCTTC. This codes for CASSVETSMYEQFF.

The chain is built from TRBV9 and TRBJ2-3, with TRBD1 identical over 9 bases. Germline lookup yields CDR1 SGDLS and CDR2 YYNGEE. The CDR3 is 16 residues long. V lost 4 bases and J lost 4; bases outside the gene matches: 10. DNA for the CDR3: TGTGCCAGCAGCCCACGATACAGGGGGCTCGCAGATACGCAGTATTTT. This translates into CASSPRYRGLADTQYF.

In DNA form, the CDR3 reads TGTGCCAGCAGCTTGGCCGGGGGGGTCGTTAAAGCTTTCTTT. It translates to CASSLAGGVVKAFF. This chain joins TRBV5-6 and TRBJ1-1; TRBD1 is a possible D gene (5 bases). This CDR3 has 14 residues. The germline V gene encodes CDR1 SGHDT and CDR2 YYEEEE. Trimming took 0 bases from V and 9 from J, leaving 15 bases between them.

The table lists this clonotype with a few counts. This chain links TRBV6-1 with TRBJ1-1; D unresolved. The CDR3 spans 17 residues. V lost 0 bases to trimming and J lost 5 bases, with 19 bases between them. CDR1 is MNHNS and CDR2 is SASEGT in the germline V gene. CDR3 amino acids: CASSEAWSWVAGTEAFF. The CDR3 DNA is TGTGCCAGCAGTGAAGCTTGGTCCTGGGTCGCCGGGACTGAAGCTTTCTTT.

The CDR3 sequence: CASSINSRRVTEAFF. The CDR3 DNA sequence: TGTGCCAGCAGTATAAACAGCCGGCGTGTCACTGAAGCTTTCTTT. The chain recombines TRBV7-9 with TRBJ1-1; no definite D call. Between the trimmed V and J ends, which lost 6 bases and 4 bases, there was a span of 18 bases. This CDR3 has 15 amino acids. CDR1 is SEHNR, CDR2 FQNEAQ, per germline (reference sequence).

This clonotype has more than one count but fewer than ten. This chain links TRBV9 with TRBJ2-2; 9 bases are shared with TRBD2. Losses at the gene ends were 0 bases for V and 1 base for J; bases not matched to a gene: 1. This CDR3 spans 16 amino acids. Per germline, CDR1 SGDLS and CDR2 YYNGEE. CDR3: CASSVASGVNTGELFF. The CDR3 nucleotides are TGTGCCAGCAGCGTAGCTAGCGGGGTGAACACCGGGGAGCTGTTTTTT.

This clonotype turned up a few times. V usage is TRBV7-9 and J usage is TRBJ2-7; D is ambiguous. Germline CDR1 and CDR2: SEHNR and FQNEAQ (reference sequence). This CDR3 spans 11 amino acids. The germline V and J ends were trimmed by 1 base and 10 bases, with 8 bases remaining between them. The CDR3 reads CASSLVHFQYV. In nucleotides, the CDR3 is TGTGCCAGCAGCTTAGTGCACTTTCAGTACGTC.

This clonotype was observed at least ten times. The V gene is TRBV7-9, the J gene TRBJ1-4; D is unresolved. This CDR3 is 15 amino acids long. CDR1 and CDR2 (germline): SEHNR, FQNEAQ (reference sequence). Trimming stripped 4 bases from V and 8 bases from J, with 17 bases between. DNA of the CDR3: TGTGCCAGCAGCTCCACCCGGATATCCAGCGAAAAACTGTTTTTT. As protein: CASSSTRISSEKLFF.

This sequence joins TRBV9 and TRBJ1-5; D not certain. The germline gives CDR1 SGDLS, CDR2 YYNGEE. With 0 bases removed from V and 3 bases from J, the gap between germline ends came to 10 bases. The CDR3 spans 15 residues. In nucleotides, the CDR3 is TGTGCCAGCAGCGTAGGGGGAGGGATCAATCAGCCCCAGCATTTT. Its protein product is CASSVGGGINQPQHF.

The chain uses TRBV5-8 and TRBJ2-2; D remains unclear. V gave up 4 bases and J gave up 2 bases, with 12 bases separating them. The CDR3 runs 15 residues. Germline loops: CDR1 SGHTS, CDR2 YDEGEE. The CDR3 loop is CASSAMTPNTGELFF. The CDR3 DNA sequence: TGTGCCAGCAGCGCGATGACACCTAACACCGGGGAGCTGTTTTTT.

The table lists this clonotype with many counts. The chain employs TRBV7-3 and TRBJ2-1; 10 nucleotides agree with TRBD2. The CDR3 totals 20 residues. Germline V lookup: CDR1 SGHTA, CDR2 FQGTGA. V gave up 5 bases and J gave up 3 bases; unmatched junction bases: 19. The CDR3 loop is CASSKRSREASGGHYNEQFF. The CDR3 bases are TGTGCCAGCAGCAAACGCAGCCGAGAGGCTAGCGGGGGACACTACAATGAGCAGTTCTTC.

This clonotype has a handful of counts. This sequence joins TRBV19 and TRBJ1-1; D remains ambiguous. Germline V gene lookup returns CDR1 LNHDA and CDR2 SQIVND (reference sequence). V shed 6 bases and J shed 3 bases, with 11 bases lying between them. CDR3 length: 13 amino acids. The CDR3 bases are TGTGCCAGTAGCCCCGGCCTGTACACTGAAGCTTTCTTT. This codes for CASSPGLYTEAFF.

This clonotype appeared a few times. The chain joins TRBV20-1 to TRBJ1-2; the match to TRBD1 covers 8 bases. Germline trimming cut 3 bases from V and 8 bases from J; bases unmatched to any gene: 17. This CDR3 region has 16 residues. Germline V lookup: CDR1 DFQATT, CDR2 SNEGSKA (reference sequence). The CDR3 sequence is CSASGVDTGGFGGYTF. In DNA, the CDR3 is TGCAGTGCTAGTGGAGTAGATACAGGGGGTTTTGGAGGCTACACCTTC.

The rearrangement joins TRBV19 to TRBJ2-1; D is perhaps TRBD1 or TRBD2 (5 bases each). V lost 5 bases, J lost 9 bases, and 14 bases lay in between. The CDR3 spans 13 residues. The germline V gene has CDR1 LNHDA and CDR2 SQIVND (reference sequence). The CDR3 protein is CASSGDLAGEQFF. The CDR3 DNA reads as TGTGCCAGTAGTGGGGACCTGGCGGGTGAGCAGTTCTTC.

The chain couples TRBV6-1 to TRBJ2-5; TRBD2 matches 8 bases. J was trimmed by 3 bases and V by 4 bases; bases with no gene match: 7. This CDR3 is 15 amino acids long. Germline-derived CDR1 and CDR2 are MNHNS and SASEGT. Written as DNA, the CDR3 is TGTGCCAGCAGTGTATGGCGGGGGGCTAAAGAGACCCAGTACTTC. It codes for CASSVWRGAKETQYF.

The CDR3 coding sequence is TGTGCCAGCAGTTCGGGGAAGGGACTAGCGGGGGGCGAGCAGTTCTTC. Translating gives CASSSGKGLAGGEQFF. The chain employs TRBV12-3 or TRBV12-4 and TRBJ2-1, with 15 nucleotides matching TRBD2. This CDR3 has 16 residues. J lost 10 bases, V lost 4 bases, and 8 bases had no gene match.

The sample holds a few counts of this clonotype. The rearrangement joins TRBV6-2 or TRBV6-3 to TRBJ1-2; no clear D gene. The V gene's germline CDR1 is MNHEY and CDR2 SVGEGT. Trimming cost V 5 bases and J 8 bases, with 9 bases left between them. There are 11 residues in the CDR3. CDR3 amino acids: CASSDANGYTF. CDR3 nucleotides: TGTGCCAGCAGTGACGCGAACGGCTACACCTTC.

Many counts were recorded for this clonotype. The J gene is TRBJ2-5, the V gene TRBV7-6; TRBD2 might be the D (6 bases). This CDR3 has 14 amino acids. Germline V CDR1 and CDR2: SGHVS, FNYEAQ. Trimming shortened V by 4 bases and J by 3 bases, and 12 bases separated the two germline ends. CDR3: CASSSRDFEETQYF. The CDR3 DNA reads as TGTGCCAGCAGCTCGAGGGACTTCGAAGAGACCCAGTACTTC.

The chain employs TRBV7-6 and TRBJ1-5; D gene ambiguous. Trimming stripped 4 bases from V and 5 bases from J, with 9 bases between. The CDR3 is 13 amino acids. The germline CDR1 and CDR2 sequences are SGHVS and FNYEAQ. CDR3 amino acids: CASSSSPDQPQHF. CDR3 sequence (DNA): TGTGCCAGCAGCTCGTCCCCAGATCAGCCCCAGCATTTT.